Listed below are T cell receptor beta chains from one sample, sequenced in a study of T cells expressing NK-cell markers. TCRdb re-analyzed the 5' RACE reads; it lists each CDR3 protein once, without DNA. The listing records about 380,000 distinct CDR3 sequences. The sample was blood T cells: a sorted CD56 or NKG2C T cell subset, CD4+ or CD8+ T cells, or bulk PBMC T cells (not recorded which). The receptors were gathered from a man between 18 and 69 years old in good health. Both conserved end residues are part of each CDR3. The order of the fields is J gene, V gene, CDR3 protein.

TRBJ1-2,TRBV11-2,CASSQLRPGQGSGYTF
TRBJ1-5,TRBV28,CASSLWDQPQHF
TRBJ2-7,TRBV5-6,CASSRQLYEQYF
TRBJ2-7,TRBV6-1,CASKAPHRFSYEQYF
TRBJ2-7,TRBV2,CASSKGAGYEQYF
TRBJ2-1,TRBV27,CASSWTYGNEQFF
TRBJ2-2,TRBV6-5,CASSYSLGRFGELFF
TRBJ1-2,TRBV7-9,CASSRFNYGYTF
TRBJ1-6,TRBV5-6,CASSWGTVNSPLHF
TRBJ2-7,TRBV6-1,CASRRSYEQYF
TRBJ2-5,TRBV29-1,CSDVSGKVSETQYF
TRBJ1-2,TRBV2,CASSGLRGLFYGYTF
TRBJ1-1,TRBV20-1,CSARANGQKNTEAFF
TRBJ2-5,TRBV11-2,CASSLGLRQPQETQYF
TRBJ2-2,TRBV11-2,CASSPKTLLAGSNTGELFF
TRBJ1-2,TRBV7-2,CASSLRGEGYTF
TRBJ1-3,TRBV6-5,CASSYLVGSESGNTIYF